These T cell receptor beta chains were read from a single sample in a study of cytomegalovirus exposure and HLA in healthy donors. TCRdb keeps only in-frame clones here, not all; method: immunoSEQ multiplex PCR. The sample shows about 140,000 clones, over 60% of them seen only once. The material sequenced was PBMCs. These receptors were taken from a woman aged 40-49 years in good health and CMV-seronegative. Both conserved end residues are part of each CDR3. Fields, in order: D gene, clone size, V gene, J gene, CDR3 protein, CDR3 DNA. A D gene is named only where the DNA matches it firmly. Part of the rows lack a size; the others show once, few, many or a class for expanded clones.

>.|once|TRBV7-2|TRBJ1-6
CASSWGGGSPLHF
TGTGCCAGCAGCTGGGGGGGTGGTTCACCCCTCCACTTT
>TRBD1|.|TRBV27|TRBJ2-3
CASSSYRGQDTDTQYF
TGTGCCAGCAGTTCCTACAGGGGGCAGGATACAGATACGCAGTATTTT
>.|.|TRBV28|TRBJ1-5
CASHRKGNQPQHF
TGTGCCAGCCACAGGAAAGGTAATCAGCCCCAGCATTTT
>.|.|TRBV15|TRBJ2-1
CATSRDPGADNEQFF
TGTGCCACCAGCAGAGACCCTGGGGCGGACAATGAGCAGTTCTTC
>TRBD1|few|TRBV6-1|TRBJ1-1
CASRGQLNTEAFF
TGTGCCAGCCGGGGACAGCTAAACACTGAAGCTTTCTTT
>.|.|TRBV5-1|TRBJ2-3
CASSWSLGGPGDTQYF
TGCGCCAGCAGCTGGTCTTTAGGGGGACCAGGAGATACGCAGTATTTT
>.|.|TRBV5-1|TRBJ2-3
CASSPSGQSTDTQYF
TGCGCCAGCAGCCCCAGCGGGCAGAGCACAGATACGCAGTATTTT
>TRBD1|.|TRBV6-1|TRBJ1-4
CASKVAGGEKLFF
TGTGCCAGCAAAGTTGCAGGGGGGGAAAAACTGTTTTTT
>.|.|TRBV10-3|TRBJ1-2
CAIAGVTRANYGYTF
TGTGCCATCGCCGGGGTTACCCGGGCTAACTATGGCTACACCTTC
>.|few|TRBV28|TRBJ1-1
CASSRPQGKGTEAFF
TGTGCCAGCAGCAGACCCCAGGGGAAGGGGACTGAAGCTTTCTTT
>TRBD2|.|TRBV6-5|TRBJ2-3
CASSYGTSGGTDTQYF
TGTGCCAGCAGTTACGGGACTAGCGGGGGCACAGATACGCAGTATTTT
>.|.|TRBV5-4|TRBJ1-4
CASSLDKESATNEKLFF
TGTGCCAGCAGCTTGGATAAGGAGTCCGCAACTAATGAAAAACTGTTTTTT
>TRBD2|.|TRBV7-7|TRBJ2-1
CASSLGGLVYEQFF
TGTGCCAGCAGCTTAGGGGGACTAGTGTATGAGCAGTTCTTC
>TRBD1|.|TRBV19|TRBJ1-1
CASSAHRGRITEAFF
TGTGCCAGTAGTGCACACAGGGGGCGTATCACTGAAGCTTTCTTT
>.|.|TRBV5-1|TRBJ1-2
CASSSSGYGYTF
TGCGCCAGCAGCTCTAGCGGTTATGGCTACACCTTC
>.|once|TRBV6-1|TRBJ1-1
CASSPPGGEFEAFF
TGTGCCAGCAGTCCCCCCGGCGGGGAATTTGAAGCTTTCTTT
>.|.|TRBV6-6|TRBJ2-2
CASSYSSASNTGELFF
TGTGCCAGCAGTTACTCATCAGCGTCGAACACCGGGGAGCTGTTTTTT
>.|.|TRBV11-2|TRBJ1-4
CAATGPTNEKLFF
TGTGCCGCCACAGGGCCAACTAATGAAAAACTGTTTTTT
>.|.|TRBV2|TRBJ1-2
CASSEQGSGYTF
TGTGCCAGCAGTGAACAGGGAAGTGGCTACACCTTC
>TRBD2|.|TRBV7-8|TRBJ2-7
CASSFTPAGSSYEQYF
TGTGCCAGCAGCTTCACCCCAGCGGGAAGCTCCTACGAGCAGTACTTC
>TRBD2|.|TRBV6-5|TRBJ2-7
CASRAGLAREQYF
TGTGCCAGCCGGGCGGGACTAGCCCGCGAGCAGTACTTC
>.|.|TRBV5-1|TRBJ1-6
CASSLGVTKSLEWNSPLHF
TGCGCCAGCAGCTTGGGGGTGACTAAAAGTCTCGAATGGAATTCACCCCTCCACTTT
>.|.|TRBV5-5|TRBJ1-1
CASFVRPATEAFF
TGTGCCAGCTTTGTGCGGCCGGCCACTGAAGCTTTCTTT
>TRBD1|.|TRBV28|TRBJ1-2
CASSLHRTGPNGYTF
TGTGCCAGCAGTTTACACCGGACAGGGCCGAATGGCTACACCTTC
>TRBD2|.|TRBV7-9|TRBJ2-7
CASSTIAGSYEQYF
TGTGCCAGCAGCACCATAGCGGGGTCCTACGAGCAGTACTTC
>TRBD2|.|TRBV5-1|TRBJ2-1
CASSLAISGRSSYNEQFF
TGCGCCAGCAGCTTGGCCATTAGCGGGAGGAGCTCCTACAATGAGCAGTTCTTC
>.|.|TRBV10-3|TRBJ1-3
CAISERGNSGNTIYF
TGTGCCATCAGTGAGAGGGGAAACTCTGGAAACACCATATATTTT
>.|.|TRBV13|TRBJ1-1
CASSLGRGNTEAFF
TGTGCCAGCAGCCTGGGGAGGGGGAACACTGAAGCTTTCTTT
>.|.|TRBV19|TRBJ1-2
CASTPLTGAYGYTF
TGTGCCAGTACGCCCCTGACAGGAGCCTATGGCTACACCTTC
>TRBD1|.|TRBV5-1|TRBJ2-2
CASSHPGQGDTGELFF
TGCGCCAGCAGTCATCCGGGACAGGGGGACACCGGGGAGCTGTTTTTT
>TRBD1|.|TRBV7-9|TRBJ1-1
CSTDRGYDNTEAFF
TGTTCCACCGACAGGGGTTACGATAACACTGAAGCTTTTTTT
>.|.|TRBV21-1|TRBJ2-1
CARTSGRAPYNEQFF
TGTGCCAGAACTAGCGGGAGGGCCCCCTACAATGAGCAGTTCTTC
>.|.|TRBV10-3|TRBJ2-7
CAIRGTTEQYF
TGTGCCATCAGGGGGACAACCGAGCAGTACTTC
>.|few|TRBV27|TRBJ2-7
CASSSRSYEQYF
TGTGCCAGCAGTTCTCGCTCCTACGAGCAGTACTTC
>.|.|TRBV13|TRBJ2-4
CASSRRGWKNIQYF
TGTGCCAGCAGCCGGCGCGGATGGAAAAACATTCAGTACTTC
>.|.|TRBV6-5|TRBJ1-2
CASSSTDDYGYTF
TGTGCCAGCAGTTCTACAGATGACTATGGCTACACCTTC
>.|.|TRBV7-9|TRBJ1-2
CASSFGSWGYTF
TGTGCCAGCAGCTTCGGTTCTTGGGGCTACACCTTC
>.|.|TRBV6-1|TRBJ1-5
CASSGRGMRNQPQHF
TGTGCCAGCAGTGGGAGAGGGATGAGAAATCAGCCCCAGCATTTT
>TRBD1|once|TRBV11-2|TRBJ2-7
CASSLTRTGSYEQYF
TGTGCCAGCAGCCTCACTAGGACAGGGTCCTACGAGCAGTACTTC
>.|few|TRBV6-5|TRBJ2-7
CASRQDSMNLYEQYF
TGTGCCAGCAGACAGGACAGTATGAACCTCTACGAGCAGTACTTC
>.|few|TRBV6-1|TRBJ1-5
CASSEWAVFPSEYSNQPQHF
TGTGCCAGCAGTGAATGGGCAGTATTCCCCAGTGAATATAGCAATCAGCCCCAGCATTTT
>TRBD1|.|TRBV6-1|TRBJ2-7
CASSGPTGAYEQYF
TGTGCCAGCAGTGGGCCAACAGGGGCCTACGAGCAGTACTTC
>.|.|TRBV28|TRBJ1-6
CASDMSSYNSPLHF
TGTGCCAGCGATATGAGCTCCTATAATTCACCCCTCCACTTT
>TRBD1|few|TRBV5-1|TRBJ1-2
CASSPRTGGKGYGYTF
TGCGCCAGCAGCCCCCGGACAGGGGGCAAAGGGTATGGCTACACCTTC
>TRBD1|once|TRBV2|TRBJ1-6
CASNSQGMGGNSPLHF
TGTGCCAGCAATTCACAGGGGATGGGGGGCAATTCACCCCTCCACTTT
>TRBD2|few|TRBV11-2|TRBJ2-1
CASSLATSGINEQFF
TGTGCCAGCAGCTTAGCGACTAGCGGGATTAATGAGCAGTTCTTC